One and the same sample provided the 30 T cell receptor beta chains below, sequenced in a study of T-cell reconstitution after alpha-beta-depleted transplantation in children. Unique molecular identifiers were incorporated when the TCRbeta library was constructed. MiXCR was run by TCRdb on the PCR reads, yielding one entry per CDR3 protein. The sample lists more than 200,000 distinct CDR3 sequences; about 8.4% were seen once. The source was PBMCs, mostly from graft donor cells, collected 360 days after TCRalphabeta/CD19-depleted stem cell transplant. These TCRs come from a male patient between 2 and 10 years old who had a stem cell transplant for acute myeloid leukemia, so the T cells may come from the graft donor.

This clonotype was found many times. This chain joins TRBV12-3 or TRBV12-4 and TRBJ1-2; D remains unclear. The CDR3 has 13 amino acids. With 0 bases removed from V and 8 bases from J, the gap between germline ends came to 10 bases. The DNA for the CDR3 is TGTGCCAGCAGTTTAGCGGTCCGGGTGGGCTACACCTTC. As protein: CASSLAVRVGYTF.

This clonotype came up many times. The CDR3 here is CASSLRGAGTGGINEQFF. For the CDR3, the DNA is TGTGCCAGCAGCTTAAGAGGGGCCGGGACCGGAGGAATCAATGAGCAGTTCTTC. The chain uses TRBV11-2 and TRBJ2-1, with D tentatively TRBD1 or TRBD2 (5 bases each). Germline CDR1 and CDR2: SGHAT and FQNNGV. There are 18 residues in the CDR3. V was shortened by 2 bases and J by 6 bases, with 23 bases between the two germline ends.

This clonotype was recorded a few times. The J gene is TRBJ2-7, the V gene TRBV6-1; 15 nucleotides align to TRBD2. After removal of 8 bases from V and 5 bases from J, the junction contained 10 bases not matched to a gene. Germline CDR1 reads MNHNS; CDR2 reads SASEGT. The CDR3 sequence is 16 residues long. The CDR3 reads CASSGTSGGKWNEQYV. The CDR3 region has the DNA TGTGCCAGCTCTGGGACTAGCGGGGGGAAATGGAACGAGCAGTACGTC.

V gene TRBV4-3 combines with J gene TRBJ2-3; D gene unclear. Per the germline V gene, CDR1 is LGHNA and CDR2 is YSLEER. V lost 0 bases, J lost 0 bases, and 16 bases lay in between. CDR3 length equals 18 residues. In DNA, the CDR3 is TGCGCCAGCAGCCAAGACCGGGTGATTCGGTCTAGCACAGATACGCAGTATTTT. Protein product: CASSQDRVIRSSTDTQYF.

The chain has TRBV11-2 and TRBJ2-5; the match to TRBD2 covers 9 bases. V gave up 3 bases and J gave up 0 bases; unmatched junction bases: 8. Per the germline V gene, CDR1 is SGHAT and CDR2 is FQNNGV. There are 17 residues in the CDR3. Written as DNA, the CDR3 is TGTGCCAGCAGCTTCCTGAGGGCTAGCGGGGACCAAGAGACCCAGTACTTC. Translation gives CASSFLRASGDQETQYF.

This clonotype has ten or more counts. The V gene is TRBV5-1, the J gene TRBJ2-1; a possible D gene is TRBD1 (5 bases). The V gene lost 1 base and the J gene lost 10 bases, with 12 bases spanning the gap. The CDR3 length is 13 residues. Looked up from germline, CDR1 is SGHRS and CDR2 is YFSETQ. This chain's CDR3 is CASSLRTQDEQFF. CDR3 sequence (DNA): TGCGCCAGCAGCTTGCGGACACAAGACGAGCAGTTCTTC. The variable domain in full, completed from reference TRBV5-1 and TRBJ2-1, reads KAGVTQTPRYLIKTRGQQVTLSCSPISGHRSVSWYQQTPGQGLQFLFEYFSETQRNKGNFPGRFSGRQFSNSRSEMNVSTLELGDSALYLCASSLRTQDEQFFGPGTRLTVL.

This chain uses TRBV15 with TRBJ2-7; no definite D call. The germline gives CDR1 LNHNV, CDR2 YYDKDF (reference sequence). The germline V and J ends were trimmed by 0 bases and 2 bases, with 5 bases remaining between them. This CDR3 has 13 amino acids. As DNA, the CDR3 is TGTGCCACCAGCAGAGAAAGGGCCTACGAGCAGTACGTC. It codes for CATSRERAYEQYV.

CDR3 nucleotide sequence: TGTGCCAGTAGTCCGACAGGGGTGGTCAATCAGCCCCAGCATTTT. Encoded protein: CASSPTGVVNQPQHF. The V gene is TRBV19, the J gene TRBJ1-5, with 8 bases that match TRBD1. Germline values: CDR1 LNHDA, CDR2 SQIVND (reference sequence). Trimming at V came to 5 bases and at J to 3 bases, leaving 6 bases not matched to a gene. The CDR3 contains 15 residues.

This clonotype appeared a few times. The V call is TRBV6-2 or TRBV6-3, the J call TRBJ2-1; a weak D match, TRBD1 (5 bases). The V end was cut by 6 bases, the J end by 2 bases, with 14 bases between. The CDR3 is 15 residues long. Per germline, CDR1 MNHEY and CDR2 SVGEGT. CDR3 amino acids: CASRGQGIPYNEQFF. The DNA of the CDR3 is TGTGCCAGCAGGGGGCAGGGTATACCCTACAATGAGCAGTTCTTC.

The gene calls are TRBV7-8 and TRBJ2-1; D is perhaps TRBD2 (6 bases). V lost 4 bases to trimming and J lost 6 bases, with 25 bases between them. The CDR3 consists of 18 residues. Germline CDR1 and CDR2: SGHVS and FQNEAQ. CDR3 DNA sequence: TGTGCCAGCAGCTACTCACCCCCTGGCGGGCAGGGAGGCAATGAGCAGTTCTTC. Its protein is CASSYSPPGGQGGNEQFF.

This clonotype was detected ten times or more. The genes are TRBV12-3 or TRBV12-4 and TRBJ1-2, with no clear D. The length of the CDR3 is 14 residues. The V gene lost 4 bases and the J gene lost 0 bases, with 9 bases spanning the gap. The chain's CDR3 is CASSSLGTNYGYTF. CDR3 sequence (DNA): TGTGCCAGCAGTTCGTTAGGGACTAACTATGGCTACACCTTC.

This clonotype was counted a few times. V gene TRBV12-3 or TRBV12-4 combines with J gene TRBJ2-2, with 12 positions matching TRBD1. With 5 bases clipped from V and 6 bases from J, the junction kept 4 bases outside the gene matches. The CDR3 extends over 15 amino acids. CDR3: CASSVGQGASGELFF. Here the CDR3 DNA reads TGTGCCAGCAGTGTGGGACAGGGGGCGTCCGGGGAGCTGTTTTTT.

This clonotype appeared many times. This chain connects TRBV2 to TRBJ2-5; TRBD1 matches 8 bases. V trimming: 7 bases; J trimming: 0 bases; junction bases outside the gene matches: 7. The CDR3 spans 15 residues. In germline, CDR1 is SNHLY, CDR2 FYNNEI. The CDR3, as DNA: TGTGCCAGCAAATCAGGGGGCGCTGACCAAGAGACCCAGTACTTC. Residues: CASKSGGADQETQYF.

This clonotype turned up a few times. The chain uses TRBV6-5 and TRBJ1-5; no clear D. The V gene lost 7 bases and the J gene lost 4 bases, with 11 bases spanning the gap. CDR1 and CDR2 from the germline V gene are MNHEY and SVGAGI. There are 13 residues in the CDR3. The CDR3 here is CASTITVNQPQHF. For the CDR3, the DNA is TGTGCCAGCACCATCACGGTAAATCAGCCCCAGCATTTT.

This clonotype was seen a few times. The V call is TRBV12-3 or TRBV12-4, the J call TRBJ2-7; D gene uncertain. V was pared by 3 bases and J by 3 bases, with 12 bases between. This CDR3 is built from 14 residues. CDR3 sequence (DNA): TGTGCCAGCAGTTTTGACCGTTCCTTCTACGAGCAGTACTTC. This gives the protein CASSFDRSFYEQYF.

The chain joins TRBV20-1 to TRBJ2-7; 8 bases match TRBD2. The ends lost 2 bases at V and 4 bases at J; junction bases unmatched: 13. Looked up from germline, CDR1 is DFQATT and CDR2 is SNEGSKA (reference sequence). CDR3 length: 16 residues. CDR3 residues: CSARPGSSGRGYEQYF. CDR3 DNA: TGCAGTGCTAGACCGGGATCGAGCGGGAGAGGGTACGAGCAGTACTTC.

The table lists this clonotype with a few counts. This chain uses TRBV11-1 with TRBJ2-6, with no clear D. The CDR3 covers 17 residues. Looked up from germline, CDR1 is SGHAT and CDR2 is FQDESV (reference sequence). Trimming shortened V by 5 bases and J by 0 bases, and 14 bases separated the two germline ends. CDR3 nucleotides: TGTGCCAGCAGCCCTCGGAAGTTTAGCTCTGGGGCCAACGTCCTGACTTTC. The encoded protein is CASSPRKFSSGANVLTF.

This clonotype appeared a few times. The chain has TRBV5-6 and TRBJ2-3, with D tentatively TRBD2 (7 bases). Between the trimmed V and J ends, which lost 2 bases and 4 bases, there was a span of 14 bases. The CDR3 length is 15 residues. Germline V lookup: CDR1 SGHDT, CDR2 YYEEEE. The CDR3 nucleotides read TGTGCCAGCAGCTTAGGAGGGGGGGCCCCAGATACGCAGTATTTT. Its translation is CASSLGGGAPDTQYF.

This clonotype was observed at least ten times. The gene calls are TRBV7-8 and TRBJ2-1; 9 bases are shared with TRBD1. This CDR3 is 18 amino acids long. V trimming: 3 bases; J trimming: 9 bases; junction bases outside the gene matches: 18. Germline CDR1 reads SGHVS; CDR2 reads FQNEAQ. CDR3 nucleotide sequence: TGTGCCAGCAGCTTTCGGGACAGGGTATACCCCATGACTGGTGAGCAGTTCTTC. Translating it yields CASSFRDRVYPMTGEQFF.

The sample holds many counts of this clonotype. V is TRBV20-1 and J is TRBJ2-1; 16 nucleotides align to TRBD2. V trimming: 0 bases; J trimming: 2 bases; junction bases outside the gene matches: 10. The CDR3 spans 20 residues. The germline V gene encodes CDR1 DFQATT and CDR2 SNEGSKA (reference sequence). This CDR3 is CSARDSGLAGGSVTYNEQFF. The CDR3 nucleotides are TGCAGTGCTAGAGATTCGGGACTAGCGGGAGGGAGCGTTACCTACAATGAGCAGTTCTTC.

This clonotype was seen more than once but under ten times. The chain links TRBV24-1 to TRBJ2-7; weak D call: TRBD1 (5 bases). Germline assignment: CDR1 KGHDR and CDR2 SFDVKD. The CDR3 extends over 13 amino acids. Deletions cut 3 bases from V and 4 bases from J, with 9 bases between. Here the CDR3 DNA reads TGTGCCACCAGTGATCTCAGGGTTTACGAGCAGTACGTC. It is translated as CATSDLRVYEQYV.

This clonotype has ten or more counts. The V gene is TRBV20-1, the J gene TRBJ2-6; tentative D call: TRBD1 (5 bases). CDR1 and CDR2 (germline): DFQATT, SNEGSKA (reference sequence). The V end lost 5 bases, the J end lost 2 bases, and 10 bases lay between the germline ends. CDR3 length equals 14 residues. The CDR3 sequence is CSASQGPGANVLTF. The CDR3 nucleotides are TGCAGTGCTTCTCAGGGTCCTGGGGCCAACGTCCTGACTTTC.

This clonotype was counted at least ten times. The chain joins TRBV29-1 to TRBJ2-7; D unclear. V dropped 5 bases and J dropped 0 bases, with 14 bases sitting between them. CDR1 and CDR2 from the germline V gene are SQVTM and ANQGSEA. The CDR3 sequence is 14 residues long. The CDR3 sequence is CSVIYGMSSYEQYF. The DNA for the CDR3 is TGCAGCGTTATATACGGTATGAGCTCCTACGAGCAGTACTTC.

This clonotype has more than one count but fewer than ten. The rearrangement joins TRBV5-1 to TRBJ2-1; D uncertain. Between the trimmed V and J ends, which lost 1 base and 5 bases, there was a span of 10 bases. The length of the CDR3 is 14 residues. In germline, CDR1 is SGHRS, CDR2 YFSETQ. This CDR3 is CASSLRPVDNEQFF. CDR3 coding DNA: TGCGCCAGCAGCTTGCGGCCCGTTGACAATGAGCAGTTCTTC.

The table lists this clonotype with a count of one. The chain carries TRBV29-1 and TRBJ2-5; D is possibly TRBD2 (6 bases). CDR1 is SQVTM and CDR2 is ANQGSEA in the germline V gene. The germline V and J ends were trimmed by 3 bases and 2 bases, with 13 bases remaining between them. The CDR3 is made up of 14 amino acids. In DNA, the CDR3 is TGCAGCGTTGATGGGGAGAGCGGGCAAGAGACCCAGTACTTC. Its protein is CSVDGESGQETQYF.

J is TRBJ1-3 and V is TRBV2; D not resolved. There are 14 residues in the CDR3. V was cut by 5 bases and J by 3 bases, with 11 bases left in between. Germline V CDR1 and CDR2: SNHLY, FYNNEI. The CDR3 here is CASSPSAGGNTIYF. The CDR3 nucleotides read TGTGCCAGCAGTCCGTCAGCAGGTGGAAACACCATATATTTT.

This clonotype was seen at least ten times. The J gene is TRBJ1-6, the V gene TRBV5-1; 7 bases are shared with TRBD1. Trimming cost V 0 bases and J 8 bases; bases outside gene matches: 2. This CDR3 has 14 amino acids. The V gene's germline CDR1 is SGHRS and CDR2 YFSETQ. CDR3 DNA sequence: TGCGCCAGCAGCTTGGAGACAGGGCATTCACCCCTCCACTTT. Translation gives CASSLETGHSPLHF.

This clonotype was recorded at least ten times. The chain combines TRBV6-5 with TRBJ2-1, with D tentatively TRBD2 (6 bases). CDR3 length: 14 amino acids. V lost 6 bases and J 0 bases, leaving 9 bases between the germline ends. The germline V gene encodes CDR1 MNHEY and CDR2 SVGAGI. CDR3 residues: CASSPGDSYNEQFF. The CDR3, as DNA: TGTGCCAGCAGCCCGGGGGACTCCTACAATGAGCAGTTCTTC.

The chain uses TRBV18 and TRBJ2-7; tentative D call: TRBD1 (5 bases). The germline gives CDR1 KGHSH, CDR2 LQKENI. V lost 2 bases to trimming and J lost 0 bases, with 14 bases between them. The CDR3 has 16 residues. Written as DNA, the CDR3 is TGTGCCAGCTCACCAGCAGGGTCCCTGAGCTCCTACGAGCAGTACGTC. Translating it yields CASSPAGSLSSYEQYV.

The chain couples TRBV11-2 to TRBJ1-4; 9 nucleotides agree with TRBD1. The CDR3 has 18 amino acids. V was clipped by 6 bases and J by 3 bases; unmatched bases: 14. Per germline, CDR1 SGHAT and CDR2 FQNNGV. The DNA for the CDR3 is TGTGCCAGCAGGCAAACCGTCCCGGGACAGGGTTCTAATGAAAAACTGTTTTTT. Protein product: CASRQTVPGQGSNEKLFF.